This T cell receptor (beta chain) was retrieved from a study of beta chain features in type 1 diabetes. Based on CD45RO/CCR7/CD25/CD127/CD95/CD27, CD4+ regulatory, stem cell-like memory, naive and central memory cells were sorted. This clone was detected a few times. As yet, its antigen is unknown. The sequenced template was cDNA made from the entire isolated RNA. Profiling relied on immunoSEQ multiplex PCR, and the TCRdb table lists in-frame clones only, not all of them. The sample yields hundreds of thousands of clones, 13% seen once. Study-level points and caveats: For Type 1 diabetes patients, all four CD4+ subsets carried TCRB CDR3s that were moderately but significantly shorter.

Sequencing used naive CD4+ T cells from blood. This receptor was obtained from a man aged 18 to 29 with type 1 diabetes.

CDR3 DNA: TGTGCCAGCAGCCCACTAGTGCAAGAGACCCAGTACTTC. Its protein is CASSPLVQETQYF. The chain has TRBV6-5 and TRBJ2-5, with D maybe TRBD2 (5 bases). V dropped 6 bases and J dropped 2 bases, with 10 bases sitting between them. From germline, CDR1 is MNHEY and CDR2 SVGAGI. CDR3 length equals 13 residues.